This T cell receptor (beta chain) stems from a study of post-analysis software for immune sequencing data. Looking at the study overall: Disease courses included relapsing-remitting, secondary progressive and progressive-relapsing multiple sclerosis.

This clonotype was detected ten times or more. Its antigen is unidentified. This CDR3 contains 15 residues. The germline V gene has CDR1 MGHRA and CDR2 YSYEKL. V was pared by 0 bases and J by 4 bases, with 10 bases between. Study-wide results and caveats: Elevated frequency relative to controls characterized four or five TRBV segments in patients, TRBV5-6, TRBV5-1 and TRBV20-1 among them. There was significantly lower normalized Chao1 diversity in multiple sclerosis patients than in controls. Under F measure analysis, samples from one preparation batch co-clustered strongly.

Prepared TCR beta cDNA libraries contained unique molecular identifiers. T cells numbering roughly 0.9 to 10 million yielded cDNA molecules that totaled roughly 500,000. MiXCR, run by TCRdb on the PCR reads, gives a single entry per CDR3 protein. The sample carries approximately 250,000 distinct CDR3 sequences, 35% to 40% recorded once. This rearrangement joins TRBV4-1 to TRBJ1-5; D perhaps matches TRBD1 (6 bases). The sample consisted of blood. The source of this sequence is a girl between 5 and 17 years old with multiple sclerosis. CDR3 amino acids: CASSQDGTPNQPQHF. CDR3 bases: TGCGCCAGCAGCCAAGACGGGACACCGAATCAGCCCCAGCATTTT.